This T cell receptor (beta chain) emerged from a study of cytomegalovirus exposure and HLA in healthy donors. Study-level information: An earlier analysis identified 117 million unique TCR beta sequences in about 200 million T cells. Study-level findings and limits: Three chains linked to CMV were shown in vitro to be specific for CMV antigens. Accurate prediction of most subjects' HLA-A and HLA-B alleles from TCR beta sequences was reported.

Primers for the PCR totalled 60 Vbeta and 13 Jbeta. Assay used: immunoSEQ multiplex PCR; TCRdb lists only in-frame clones, some missing. The sample contains some 120,000 clones, 85% of which appear only once. The donors were healthy bone marrow donors. A note on this clone: As yet, its antigen is unknown.

The CDR3 loop spans 16 amino acids. V was cut by 0 bases and J by 0 bases, with 7 bases left in between. Germline V gives CDR1 SGHRS, CDR2 YFSETQ. The sample comprised PBMCs. This chain joins TRBV5-1 and TRBJ2-6; the D gene is possibly TRBD2 (6 bases). The receptor's source is a woman between 25 and 40 years old in good health and CMV-seropositive. DNA for the CDR3: TGCGCCAGCAGCTTGGCCGGGGGCTCTGGGGCCAACGTCCTGACTTTC. Protein product: CASSLAGGSGANVLTF.